A selection of T cell receptor beta chains follows, all from one sample in a study of shared clonotypes between healthy human individuals. Repertoires were generated with immunoSEQ multiplex PCR, while TCRdb's copy carries only in-frame clones and drops some. This table holds roughly 1.5 million clones, 95% to 99% found once. Material: naive CD4+ T cells sorted from blood. The receptors come from a man between 25 and 39 years old in good health. Both conserved end residues are part of each CDR3. The order of the fields is V gene, J gene, D gene, clone size, CDR3 DNA, CDR3 protein. A D gene is named only where the DNA matches it firmly. Size values are once, few and many counts, or a class for expanded clones, and some rows have none.

v_gene: TRBV9; j_gene: TRBJ2-3; d_gene: NA; abundance: NA; CDR3nt: TGTGCCAGCAGCGTCGACAGCGGAGCGGTCACAGATACGCAGTATTTT; CDR3aa: CASSVDSGAVTDTQYF
v_gene: TRBV28; j_gene: TRBJ2-1; d_gene: NA; abundance: few; CDR3nt: TGTGCCAGCAGTTCGGTGTTGTCGAATGAGCAGTTCTTC; CDR3aa: CASSSVLSNEQFF
v_gene: TRBV10-2; j_gene: TRBJ2-7; d_gene: TRBD2; abundance: NA; CDR3nt: TGCGCCAGCAGGGAGGCTAGCGGAGTTTCCTACGAGCAGTACTTC; CDR3aa: CASREASGVSYEQYF
v_gene: TRBV28; j_gene: TRBJ2-6; d_gene: NA; abundance: NA; CDR3nt: TGTGCCAGCAGTTTACTTCCTGGGGCCAACGTCCTGACTTTC; CDR3aa: CASSLLPGANVLTF
v_gene: TRBV30; j_gene: TRBJ2-1; d_gene: NA; abundance: NA; CDR3nt: TGTGCCGGCGGGGAGAAGTTCAGTGAGCAGTTCTTC; CDR3aa: CAGGEKFSEQFF
v_gene: TRBV28; j_gene: TRBJ2-3; d_gene: NA; abundance: NA; CDR3nt: TGTGCCAGCAGTCCCACAGCGCGCACAGATACGCAGTATTTT; CDR3aa: CASSPTARTDTQYF
v_gene: TRBV30; j_gene: TRBJ1-1; d_gene: NA; abundance: NA; CDR3nt: TGTGCCTGTGGGGACACTGAAGCTTTCTTT; CDR3aa: CACGDTEAFF
v_gene: TRBV18; j_gene: TRBJ1-4; d_gene: NA; abundance: NA; CDR3nt: TGTGCCAGCTCACCACTTCCGGGGGCGCCGGCTAATGAAAAACTGTTTTTT; CDR3aa: CASSPLPGAPANEKLFF
v_gene: TRBV14; j_gene: TRBJ2-5; d_gene: NA; abundance: NA; CDR3nt: TGTGCCAGCAGCCAACGCACAGGGATCCAAGAGACCCAGTACTTC; CDR3aa: CASSQRTGIQETQYF
v_gene: TRBV5-4; j_gene: TRBJ1-2; d_gene: NA; abundance: NA; CDR3nt: TGTGCCAGCAGTCCGGGACAAGTATTACCCAACTATGGCTACACCTTC; CDR3aa: CASSPGQVLPNYGYTF
v_gene: TRBV10-2; j_gene: TRBJ2-1; d_gene: NA; abundance: NA; CDR3nt: TGCGCCAGCAGTGAGGAGGGAGGAGCCTACAATGAGCAGTTCTTC; CDR3aa: CASSEEGGAYNEQFF
v_gene: TRBV5-1; j_gene: TRBJ2-3; d_gene: NA; abundance: NA; CDR3nt: TGCGCCAGCAGCTTGAGGGGAGGTACCAGCACAGATACGCAGTATTTT; CDR3aa: CASSLRGGTSTDTQYF
v_gene: TRBV28; j_gene: TRBJ2-7; d_gene: TRBD1; abundance: NA; CDR3nt: TGTGCCACCCGCCTTCCGGGACAGGGAAATCGCGAGCAGTACTTC; CDR3aa: CATRLPGQGNREQYF
v_gene: TRBV6-5; j_gene: TRBJ1-3; d_gene: NA; abundance: NA; CDR3nt: TGTGCCAGCAGCGTACGCACTGGAAACACCATATATTTT; CDR3aa: CASSVRTGNTIYF
v_gene: TRBV15; j_gene: TRBJ1-2; d_gene: NA; abundance: NA; CDR3nt: TGTGCCACCAGCAGAGATAGGACAGATGGCTACACCTTC; CDR3aa: CATSRDRTDGYTF
v_gene: TRBV14; j_gene: TRBJ2-3; d_gene: NA; abundance: NA; CDR3nt: TGTGCCAGCAGCCAACACACAGATACGCAGTATTTT; CDR3aa: CASSQHTDTQYF
v_gene: TRBV27; j_gene: TRBJ1-3; d_gene: NA; abundance: NA; CDR3nt: TGTGCCAGCAGTCCTTGGAGAGGGGGGCCATCTGGAAACACCATATATTTT; CDR3aa: CASSPWRGGPSGNTIYF
v_gene: TRBV5-1; j_gene: TRBJ2-2; d_gene: TRBD1; abundance: NA; CDR3nt: TGCGCCAGCAGCTTATTTCAGGGGGCGAACACCGGGGAGCTGTTTTTT; CDR3aa: CASSLFQGANTGELFF
v_gene: TRBV7-8; j_gene: TRBJ2-1; d_gene: NA; abundance: NA; CDR3nt: TGTGCCAGCAGCACCAGACAAGTTCTCTACAATGAGCAGTTCTTC; CDR3aa: CASSTRQVLYNEQFF
v_gene: TRBV28; j_gene: TRBJ1-2; d_gene: NA; abundance: once; CDR3nt: TGTGCCAGCAGTCGAAATGGGGGAGCTAACTATGGCTACACCTTC; CDR3aa: CASSRNGGANYGYTF
v_gene: TRBV11-2; j_gene: TRBJ2-1; d_gene: NA; abundance: NA; CDR3nt: TGTGCCAGCAGCTTAGAGGGTGAGCAGTTCTTC; CDR3aa: CASSLEGEQFF
v_gene: TRBV5-1; j_gene: TRBJ2-1; d_gene: TRBD1; abundance: NA; CDR3nt: TGCGCCAGCAGCCCCCCGGGACAGGGTGGCTACAATGAGCAGTTCTTC; CDR3aa: CASSPPGQGGYNEQFF
v_gene: TRBV7-3; j_gene: TRBJ2-7; d_gene: TRBD1; abundance: NA; CDR3nt: TGTGCCAGCACCCCTGGGACAGGGCGTTTCCACGAGCAGTACTTC; CDR3aa: CASTPGTGRFHEQYF
v_gene: TRBV11-2; j_gene: TRBJ2-1; d_gene: NA; abundance: NA; CDR3nt: TGTGCCAGCAGCTGGGACTCCCCCAATGAGCAGTTCTTC; CDR3aa: CASSWDSPNEQFF
v_gene: TRBV6-1; j_gene: TRBJ1-2; d_gene: NA; abundance: NA; CDR3nt: TGTGCCAGCAGGAATCAGGGAGACTATGGCTACACCTTC; CDR3aa: CASRNQGDYGYTF
v_gene: TRBV19; j_gene: TRBJ2-7; d_gene: NA; abundance: NA; CDR3nt: TGTGCCAGTAGTATTATCGCCAGTCCCTCCTACGAGCAGTACTTC; CDR3aa: CASSIIASPSYEQYF
v_gene: TRBV5-1; j_gene: TRBJ2-1; d_gene: TRBD2; abundance: NA; CDR3nt: TGCGCCAGCAGCTTGACGTCCCAAGTGGGAGGGCCGCAGTTCTTC; CDR3aa: CASSLTSQVGGPQFF
v_gene: TRBV9; j_gene: TRBJ2-3; d_gene: TRBD2; abundance: NA; CDR3nt: TGTGCCAGCAGCGTAGGGGGACTAGCGGGAGAGCAAGGTACGCAGTATTTT; CDR3aa: CASSVGGLAGEQGTQYF
v_gene: TRBV7-9; j_gene: TRBJ2-2; d_gene: NA; abundance: NA; CDR3nt: TGTGCCAGCAGCTTAGTACTTACGAACACCGGGGAGCTGTTTTTT; CDR3aa: CASSLVLTNTGELFF
v_gene: TRBV10-2; j_gene: TRBJ2-7; d_gene: TRBD2; abundance: NA; CDR3nt: TGCGCCAGCACCCTAGCGGGGACCTACGAGCAGTACTTC; CDR3aa: CASTLAGTYEQYF
v_gene: TRBV6-5; j_gene: TRBJ1-5; d_gene: NA; abundance: NA; CDR3nt: TGTGCCAGCAGTTACTCGGTTGGTTCGGCCCAGCATTTT; CDR3aa: CASSYSVGSAQHF
v_gene: TRBV7-2; j_gene: TRBJ1-2; d_gene: NA; abundance: NA; CDR3nt: TGTGCCAGCAGCTGGCCCGGATTTAACTATGGCTACACCTTC; CDR3aa: CASSWPGFNYGYTF
v_gene: TRBV5-8; j_gene: TRBJ1-2; d_gene: NA; abundance: once; CDR3nt: TGTGCCAGCAGCTTGGGCCAGGGGGGCTACACCTTC; CDR3aa: CASSLGQGGYTF
v_gene: TRBV5-1; j_gene: TRBJ1-1; d_gene: NA; abundance: NA; CDR3nt: TGCGCCAGCAGCGGAGGGGGTCGGAAACTTGAAGCTTTCTTT; CDR3aa: CASSGGGRKLEAFF
v_gene: TRBV19; j_gene: TRBJ1-5; d_gene: TRBD1; abundance: NA; CDR3nt: TGTGCCAGTAGTTCCGTAAGGGACAGATTCAATCAGCCCCAGCATTTT; CDR3aa: CASSSVRDRFNQPQHF
v_gene: TRBV5-6; j_gene: TRBJ2-7; d_gene: NA; abundance: NA; CDR3nt: TGTGCCAGCAGCTTACGCCGTATGACAAGGCTCCACTCCTACGAGCAGTACTTC; CDR3aa: CASSLRRMTRLHSYEQYF
v_gene: TRBV10-3; j_gene: TRBJ2-3; d_gene: TRBD2; abundance: NA; CDR3nt: TGTGCCATCAGCCTAGCGGGAGGTCCCACAGATACGCAGTATTTT; CDR3aa: CAISLAGGPTDTQYF
v_gene: TRBV14; j_gene: TRBJ2-3; d_gene: NA; abundance: NA; CDR3nt: TGTGCCAGCAGCCACGTAGATACGCAGTATTTT; CDR3aa: CASSHVDTQYF
v_gene: TRBV28; j_gene: TRBJ1-2; d_gene: NA; abundance: NA; CDR3nt: TGTGCCAGCAGTGAGGCGACAAAGCCCTATGGCTACACCTTC; CDR3aa: CASSEATKPYGYTF
v_gene: TRBV28; j_gene: TRBJ2-5; d_gene: NA; abundance: NA; CDR3nt: TGTGCCAGCAGCCTGGGGGGAGTGGAGACCCAGTACTTC; CDR3aa: CASSLGGVETQYF
v_gene: TRBV19; j_gene: TRBJ2-5; d_gene: NA; abundance: NA; CDR3nt: TGTGCCAGTAGTTGGGGGAGTACAGGCGACCAAGAGACCCAGTACTTC; CDR3aa: CASSWGSTGDQETQYF
v_gene: TRBV7-2; j_gene: TRBJ2-7; d_gene: TRBD1; abundance: NA; CDR3nt: TGTGCCAGCAGCTTAGCCCCCGGGACAGGGCATACATTTAAAACCTACGAGCAGTACTTC; CDR3aa: CASSLAPGTGHTFKTYEQYF
v_gene: TRBV29-1; j_gene: TRBJ1-4; d_gene: TRBD1; abundance: NA; CDR3nt: TGCAGCGTTGCCCATGAACAGGGGGCGCGTGAAAAACTGTTTTTT; CDR3aa: CSVAHEQGAREKLFF
v_gene: TRBV18; j_gene: TRBJ2-7; d_gene: NA; abundance: NA; CDR3nt: TGTGCCAGCTCACCAGGGGCCATTCCCTACGAGCAGTACTTC; CDR3aa: CASSPGAIPYEQYF
v_gene: TRBV9; j_gene: TRBJ1-2; d_gene: NA; abundance: NA; CDR3nt: TGTGCCACGGCCCCGAATCCAGGCGGCTATGGCTACACCTTC; CDR3aa: CATAPNPGGYGYTF
v_gene: TRBV7-9; j_gene: TRBJ1-5; d_gene: TRBD1; abundance: once; CDR3nt: TGTGCCAGCAGTGCCGGGACAGGGCAAGTTGGACAGCCCCAGCATTTT; CDR3aa: CASSAGTGQVGQPQHF
v_gene: TRBV15; j_gene: TRBJ2-7; d_gene: TRBD2; abundance: NA; CDR3nt: TGTGCCACCAGCGGGCGGTTCGGACTAGCGGGATCCTTCGGGCAGTACTTC; CDR3aa: CATSGRFGLAGSFGQYF
v_gene: TRBV14; j_gene: TRBJ2-7; d_gene: NA; abundance: NA; CDR3nt: TGTGCCAGCAGCCCTAGACTGACCTACGAGCAGTACTTC; CDR3aa: CASSPRLTYEQYF
v_gene: TRBV4-1; j_gene: TRBJ1-1; d_gene: NA; abundance: NA; CDR3nt: TGCGCCAGCAGCCAAGAATCGGGGGCCTACAGTTCGAACACTGAAGCTTTCTTT; CDR3aa: CASSQESGAYSSNTEAFF
v_gene: TRBV5-1; j_gene: TRBJ2-5; d_gene: NA; abundance: NA; CDR3nt: TGCGCCAGCAGCCGGACTCCTGAAGAGACCCAGTACTTC; CDR3aa: CASSRTPEETQYF